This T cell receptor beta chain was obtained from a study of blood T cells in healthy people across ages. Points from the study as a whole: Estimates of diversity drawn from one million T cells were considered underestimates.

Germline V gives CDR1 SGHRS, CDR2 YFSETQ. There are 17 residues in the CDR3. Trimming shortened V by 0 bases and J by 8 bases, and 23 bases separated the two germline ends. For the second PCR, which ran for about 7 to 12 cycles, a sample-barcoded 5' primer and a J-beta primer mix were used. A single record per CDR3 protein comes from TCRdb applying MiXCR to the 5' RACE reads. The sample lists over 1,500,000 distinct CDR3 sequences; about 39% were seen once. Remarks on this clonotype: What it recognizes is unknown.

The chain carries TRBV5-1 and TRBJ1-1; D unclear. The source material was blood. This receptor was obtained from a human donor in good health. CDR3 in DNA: TGCGCCAGCAGCTTGGATAGGGTCTTGAGTAGTAGCACCGAAGCTTTCTTT. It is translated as CASSLDRVLSSSTEAFF. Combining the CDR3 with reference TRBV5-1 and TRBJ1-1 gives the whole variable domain KAGVTQTPRYLIKTRGQQVTLSCSPISGHRSVSWYQQTPGQGLQFLFEYFSETQRNKGNFPGRFSGRQFSNSRSEMNVSTLELGDSALYLCASSLDRVLSSSTEAFFGQGTRLTVV.